This T cell receptor (beta chain) is from a study of OX40 agonist ivuxolimab in advanced cancers. Study-wide background: Treatment of patients was with ivuxolimab, an agonistic anti-OX40 (CD134) antibody. Study-wide results and limits: The authors also found low normalized T-cell clonal expansion in some nonresponders. Among patients with partial responses at 0.1-3.0 mg/kg, clonal expansion was among the lowest.

Of note for this clone: Its antigen remains unknown.

Here immunoSEQ multiplex PCR was the method, and the copy in TCRdb shows in-frame clones only, minus some. Of tens of thousands of clones in the sample, 80% to 85% were seen once. CDR3 length: 14 residues. V shed 5 bases and J shed 6 bases, with 14 bases lying between them. In germline, CDR1 is SGHRS, CDR2 YFSETQ. If patients had autoimmune disease history or systemic immunosuppression, they were excluded. The sequencing used CD4+ or CD8+ T cells sorted from blood, collected in a trial of the OX40 agonist ivuxolimab. The clonotype was recovered from an adult with an advanced solid tumor such as melanoma, head and neck, liver or kidney cancer. V and J are TRBV5-1 and TRBJ2-2; D gene unclear. The DNA of the CDR3 is TGCGCCAGCAGGCCACCTTGGGGTGCCGGGGAGCTGTTTTTT. Translation gives CASRPPWGAGELFF.